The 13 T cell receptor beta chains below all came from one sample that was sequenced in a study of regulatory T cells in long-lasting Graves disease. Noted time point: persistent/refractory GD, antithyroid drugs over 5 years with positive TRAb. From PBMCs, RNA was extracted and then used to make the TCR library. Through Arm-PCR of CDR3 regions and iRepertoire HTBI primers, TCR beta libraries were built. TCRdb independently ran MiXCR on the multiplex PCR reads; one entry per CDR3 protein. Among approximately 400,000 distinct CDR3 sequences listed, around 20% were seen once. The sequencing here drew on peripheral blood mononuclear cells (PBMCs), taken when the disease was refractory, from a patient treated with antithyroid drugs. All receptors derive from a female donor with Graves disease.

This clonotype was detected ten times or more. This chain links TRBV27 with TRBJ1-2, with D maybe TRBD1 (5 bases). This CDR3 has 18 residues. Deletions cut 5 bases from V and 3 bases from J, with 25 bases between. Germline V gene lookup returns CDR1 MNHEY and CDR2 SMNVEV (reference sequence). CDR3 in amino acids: CASSRFIPRGSQDYGYTF. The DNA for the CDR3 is TGTGCCAGCAGTCGATTTATCCCCCGGGGCAGCCAAGACTATGGCTACACCTTC.

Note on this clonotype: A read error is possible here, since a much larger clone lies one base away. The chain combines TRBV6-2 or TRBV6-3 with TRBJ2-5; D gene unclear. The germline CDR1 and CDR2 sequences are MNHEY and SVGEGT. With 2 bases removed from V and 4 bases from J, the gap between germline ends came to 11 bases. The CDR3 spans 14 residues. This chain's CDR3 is CASSYAGVGETQYF. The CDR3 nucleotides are TGTGCCAGCAGTTACGCTGGAGTGGGAGAGACCCAGTACTTC.

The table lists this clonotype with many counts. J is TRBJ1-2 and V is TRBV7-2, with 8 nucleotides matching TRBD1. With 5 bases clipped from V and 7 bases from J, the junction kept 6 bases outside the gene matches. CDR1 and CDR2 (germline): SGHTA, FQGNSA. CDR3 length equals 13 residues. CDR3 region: CASSHVTGGGYTF. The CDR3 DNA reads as TGTGCCAGCAGCCACGTAACAGGGGGTGGCTACACCTTC. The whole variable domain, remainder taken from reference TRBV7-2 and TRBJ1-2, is GAGVSQSPSNKVTEKGKDVELRCDPISGHTALYWYRQSLGQGLEFLIYFQGNSAPDKSGLPSDRFSAERTGGSVSTLTIQRTQQEDSAVYLCASSHVTGGGYTFGSGTRLTVV.

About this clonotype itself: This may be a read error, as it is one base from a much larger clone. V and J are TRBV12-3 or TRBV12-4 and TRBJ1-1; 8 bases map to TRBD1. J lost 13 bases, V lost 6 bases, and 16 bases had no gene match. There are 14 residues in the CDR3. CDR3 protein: CASSDPGMHRGIFF. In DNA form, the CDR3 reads TGTGCCAGCAGCGACCCCGGGATGCACAGGGGGATTTTCTTT.

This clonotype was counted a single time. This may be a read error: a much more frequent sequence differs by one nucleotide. Written as DNA, the CDR3 is TGTGTCAGCAGCCCCCGAGGGACAGGGGACACTGAAGCTTTCTTT. It yields the protein CVSSPRGTGDTEAFF. V is TRBV7-2 and J is TRBJ1-1; 10 positions agree with TRBD1. The CDR3 has 15 residues. The germline CDR1 and CDR2 sequences are SGHTA and FQGNSA. Full variable domain (missing parts from reference TRBV7-2 and TRBJ1-1): GAGVSQSPSNKVTEKGKDVELRCDPISGHTALYWYRQSLGQGLEFLIYFQGNSAPDKSGLPSDRFSAERTGGSVSTLTIQRTQQEDSAVYLCVSSPRGTGDTEAFFGQGTRLTVV.

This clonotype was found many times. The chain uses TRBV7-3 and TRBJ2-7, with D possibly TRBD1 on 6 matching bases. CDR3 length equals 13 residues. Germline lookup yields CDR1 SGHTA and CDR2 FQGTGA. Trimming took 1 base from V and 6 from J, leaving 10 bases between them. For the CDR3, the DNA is TGTGCCAGCAGCTTAATCAGGGGATCCGAGCAGTACTTC. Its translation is CASSLIRGSEQYF.

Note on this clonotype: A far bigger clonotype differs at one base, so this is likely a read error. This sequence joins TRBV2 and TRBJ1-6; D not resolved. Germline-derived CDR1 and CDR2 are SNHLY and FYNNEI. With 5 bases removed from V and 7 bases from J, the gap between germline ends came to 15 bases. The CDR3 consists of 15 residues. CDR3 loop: CASSTGPPLNSPLHF. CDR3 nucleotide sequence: TGTGCCAGCAGTACCGGACCCCCTCTCAATTCACCCCTCCACTTT. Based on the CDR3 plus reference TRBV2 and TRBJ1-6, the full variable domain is EPEVTQTPSHQVTQMGQEVILRCVPISNHLYFYWYRQILGQKVEFLVSFYNNEISEKSEIFDDQFSVERPDGSNFTLKIRSTKLEDSAMYFCASSTGPPLNSPLHFGNGTRLTVT.

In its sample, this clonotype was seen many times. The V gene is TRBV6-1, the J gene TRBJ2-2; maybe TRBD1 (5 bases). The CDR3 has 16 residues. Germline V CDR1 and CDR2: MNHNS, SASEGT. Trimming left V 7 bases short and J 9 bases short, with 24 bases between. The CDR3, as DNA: TGTGCCAGCACCTCCCGCACTCCCCCGCAGGGCTGGGAGCTGTTTTTT. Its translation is CASTSRTPPQGWELFF.

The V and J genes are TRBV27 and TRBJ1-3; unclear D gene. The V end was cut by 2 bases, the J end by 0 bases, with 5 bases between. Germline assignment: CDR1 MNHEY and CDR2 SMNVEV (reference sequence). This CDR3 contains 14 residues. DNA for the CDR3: TGTGCCAGCAGTTTACGCCCCTCTGGAAACACCATATATTTT. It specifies CASSLRPSGNTIYF.

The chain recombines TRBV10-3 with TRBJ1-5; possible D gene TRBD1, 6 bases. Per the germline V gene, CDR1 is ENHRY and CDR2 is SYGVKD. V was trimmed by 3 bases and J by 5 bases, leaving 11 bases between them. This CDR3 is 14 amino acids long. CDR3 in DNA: TGTGCCATCAGTGACCAGGGGCGGGATCAGCCCCAGCATTTT. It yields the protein CAISDQGRDQPQHF.

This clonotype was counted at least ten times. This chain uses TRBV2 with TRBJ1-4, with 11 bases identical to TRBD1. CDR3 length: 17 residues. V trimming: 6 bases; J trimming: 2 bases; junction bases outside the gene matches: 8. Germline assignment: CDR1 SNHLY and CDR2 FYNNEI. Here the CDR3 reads CASRPGQGASTNEKLFF. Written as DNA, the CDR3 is TGTGCCAGCAGACCCGGACAGGGGGCTAGTACTAATGAAAAACTGTTTTTT.

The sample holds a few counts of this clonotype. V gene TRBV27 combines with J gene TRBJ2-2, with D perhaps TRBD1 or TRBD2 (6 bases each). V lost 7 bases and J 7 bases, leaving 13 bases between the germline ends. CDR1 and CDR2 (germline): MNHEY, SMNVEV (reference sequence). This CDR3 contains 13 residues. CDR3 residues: CASNLGGYGELFF. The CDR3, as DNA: TGTGCCAGCAATCTAGGGGGGTACGGGGAGCTGTTTTTT.

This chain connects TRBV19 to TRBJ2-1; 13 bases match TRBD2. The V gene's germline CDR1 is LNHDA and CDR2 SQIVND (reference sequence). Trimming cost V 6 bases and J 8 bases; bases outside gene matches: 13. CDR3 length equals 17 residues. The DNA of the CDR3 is TGTGCCAGTAGCACAGGAGGACTAGCGGGAGCAGGGGATGAGCAGTTCTTC. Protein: CASSTGGLAGAGDEQFF.